The source of this T cell receptor beta chain is a study of response to subunit inactivated influenza vaccine. TCRdb used MiXCR to reprocess the RT-PCR reads, holding one entry per CDR3 protein. This sample has fewer than 750,000 distinct CDR3 sequences, with 12% to 15% found just once. A few counts support this clonotype. V lost 2 bases to trimming and J lost 2 bases; unmatched junction nucleotides: 8. The CDR3 is 17 residues long. The source of this sequence is a man aged 50 to 60 who received an inactivated influenza vaccine. This material consisted of PBMCs from blood, taken approximately 13 days after vaccination. The chain couples TRBV12-3 or TRBV12-4 to TRBJ1-5; TRBD1 matches 8 bases. The CDR3 coding sequence is TGTGCCAGCAGTTTAAGGGCAGGGGGCTCCGGCAATCAGCCCCAGCATTTT. Translating it yields CASSLRAGGSGNQPQHF.